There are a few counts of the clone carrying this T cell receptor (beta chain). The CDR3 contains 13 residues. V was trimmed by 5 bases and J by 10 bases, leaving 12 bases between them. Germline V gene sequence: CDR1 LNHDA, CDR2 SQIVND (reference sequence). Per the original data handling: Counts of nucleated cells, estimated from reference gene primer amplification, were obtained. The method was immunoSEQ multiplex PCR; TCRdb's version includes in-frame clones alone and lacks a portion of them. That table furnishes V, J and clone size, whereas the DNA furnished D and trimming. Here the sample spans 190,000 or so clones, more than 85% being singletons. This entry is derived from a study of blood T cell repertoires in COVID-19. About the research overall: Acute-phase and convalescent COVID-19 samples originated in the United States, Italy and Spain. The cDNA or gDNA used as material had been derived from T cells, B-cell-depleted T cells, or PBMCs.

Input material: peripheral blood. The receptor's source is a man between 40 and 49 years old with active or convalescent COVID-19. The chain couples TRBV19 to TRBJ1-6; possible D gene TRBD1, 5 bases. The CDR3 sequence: CASSDLGGSPLHF. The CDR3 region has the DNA TGTGCCAGTAGTGACCTTGGGGGGTCACCCCTCCACTTT. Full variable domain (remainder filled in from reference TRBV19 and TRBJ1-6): DGGITQSPKYLFRKEGQNVTLSCEQNLNHDAMYWYRQDPGQGLRLIYYSQIVNDFQKGDIAEGYSVSREKKESFPLTVTSAQKNPTAFYLCASSDLGGSPLHFGNGTRLTVT.